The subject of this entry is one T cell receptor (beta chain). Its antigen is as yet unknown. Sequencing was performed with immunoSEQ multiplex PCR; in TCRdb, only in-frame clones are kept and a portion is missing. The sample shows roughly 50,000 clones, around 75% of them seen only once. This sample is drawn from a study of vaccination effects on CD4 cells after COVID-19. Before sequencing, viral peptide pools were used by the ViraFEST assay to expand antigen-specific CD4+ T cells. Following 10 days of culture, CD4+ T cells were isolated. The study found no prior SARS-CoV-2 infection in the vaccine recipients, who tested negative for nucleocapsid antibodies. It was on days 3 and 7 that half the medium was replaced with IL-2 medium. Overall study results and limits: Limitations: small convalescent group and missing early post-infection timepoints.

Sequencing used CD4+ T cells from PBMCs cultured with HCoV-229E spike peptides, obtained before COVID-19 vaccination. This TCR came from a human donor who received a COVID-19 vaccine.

The CDR3 loop reads CASSPDRLEDTQYF. The CDR3 coding sequence is TGTGCCAGCTCACCAGACAGACTGGAGGATACGCAGTATTTT. V usage is TRBV18 and J usage is TRBJ2-3; weak D call: TRBD1 (5 bases). The CDR3 spans 14 residues. CDR1 and CDR2 (germline): KGHSH, LQKENI. The germline V and J ends were trimmed by 2 bases and 6 bases, with 12 bases remaining between them.